This T cell receptor beta chain was identified in a study of human T cells and chemical hapten exposure. Time point specified: patch test 2, 6 weeks after DPC sensitization. Treatment given: therapeutic diphenylcyclopropenone sensitization with weekly scalp DPC. At least ten counts were recorded for this clonotype. Unique molecular identifiers were attached to individual cDNA molecules within the library. Each CDR3 protein is one row after TCRdb ran MiXCR on the RACE reads. This repertoire shows about 84,000 distinct CDR3 sequences, about 10% found once; its top ten account for 5%. This CDR3 is built from 17 residues. J lost 4 bases, V lost 1 base, and 10 bases had no gene match. The germline V gene encodes CDR1 MGHRA and CDR2 YSYEKL.

This specimen consisted of whole blood, obtained in connection with sensitization to the hapten diphenylcyclopropenone (DPC). This receptor was obtained from a woman in her 50s with alopecia areata. Some clones in this sample may be carry-over from other donors' samples. The chain uses TRBV4-1 and TRBJ2-1; TRBD2 agrees at 7 bases. The CDR3 loop is CASSQGRLAQGYNEQFF. In nucleotides, the CDR3 is TGCGCCAGCAGCCAAGGGAGACTAGCTCAAGGGTACAATGAGCAGTTCTTC.